This T cell receptor (beta chain) emerged from a study of T cell repertoires in cytomegalovirus infection. Study in general: Selection of CMV epitopes for the study included recently identified HLA-C-restricted and well-studied HLA-B-restricted ones. In public TCR beta signatures, there were indications of both CMV infection and matching HLA type. General observations from the study: What dominated the ex vivo response were HLA-C-restricted CMV-specific TCR beta clonotypes.

This clonotype was counted only a few times. What it recognizes is unknown. CDR3 length: 15 amino acids. Germline V gives CDR1 SEHNR, CDR2 FQNEAQ (reference sequence). Germline trimming cut 6 bases from V and 1 base from J; bases unmatched to any gene: 6. MiXCR, run by TCRdb on the reads, gives a single entry per CDR3 protein. Here the sample spans 570,000 or so distinct CDR3 sequences, around two fifths being singletons. The sequence came from a human donor in good health (CMV status not recorded). Some clones in this sample may be carry-over from other donors' samples. This chain uses TRBV7-9 with TRBJ1-3, with 7 bases fitting TRBD1. Here the sequenced sample was cultured PBMCs, taken from culture after CMV antigen stimulation. The CDR3 region has the DNA TGTGCCAGCAGTACAGGGGCCGGGTCTGGAAACACCATATATTTT. Translation gives CASSTGAGSGNTIYF.